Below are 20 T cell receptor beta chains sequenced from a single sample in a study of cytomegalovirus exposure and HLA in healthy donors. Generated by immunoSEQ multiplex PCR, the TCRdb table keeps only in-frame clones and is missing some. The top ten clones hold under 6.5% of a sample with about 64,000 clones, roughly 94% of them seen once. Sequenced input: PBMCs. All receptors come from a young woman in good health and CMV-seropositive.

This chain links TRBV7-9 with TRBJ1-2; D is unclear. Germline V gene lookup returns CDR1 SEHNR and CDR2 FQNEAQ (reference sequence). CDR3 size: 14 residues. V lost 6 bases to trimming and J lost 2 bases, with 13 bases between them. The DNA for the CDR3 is TGTGCCAGCAGACCTAACGGAGGGAACTATGGCTACACCTTC. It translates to CASRPNGGNYGYTF.

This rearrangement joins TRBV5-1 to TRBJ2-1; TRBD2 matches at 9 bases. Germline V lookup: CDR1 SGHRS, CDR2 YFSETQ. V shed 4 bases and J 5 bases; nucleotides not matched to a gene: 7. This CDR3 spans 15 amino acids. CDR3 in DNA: TGCGCCAGCAGCCGTAGCGGGGGAGGTCACAATGAGCAGTTCTTC. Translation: CASSRSGGGHNEQFF. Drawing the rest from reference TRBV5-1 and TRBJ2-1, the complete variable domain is KAGVTQTPRYLIKTRGQQVTLSCSPISGHRSVSWYQQTPGQGLQFLFEYFSETQRNKGNFPGRFSGRQFSNSRSEMNVSTLELGDSALYLCASSRSGGGHNEQFFGPGTRLTVL.

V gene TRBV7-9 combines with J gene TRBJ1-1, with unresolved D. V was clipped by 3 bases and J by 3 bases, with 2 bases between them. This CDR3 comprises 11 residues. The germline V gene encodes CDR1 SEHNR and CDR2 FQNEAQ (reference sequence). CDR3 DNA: TGTGCCAGCAGCTTCGACACTGAAGCTTTCTTT. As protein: CASSFDTEAFF.

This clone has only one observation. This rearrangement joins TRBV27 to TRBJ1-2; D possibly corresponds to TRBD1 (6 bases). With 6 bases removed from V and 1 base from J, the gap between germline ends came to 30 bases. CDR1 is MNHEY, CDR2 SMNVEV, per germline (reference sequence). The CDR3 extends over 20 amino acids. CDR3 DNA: TGTGCCAGCAGACCCACCCGTATTGGGGGGGGCACGAGATTTAACTATGGCTACACCTTC. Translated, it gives CASRPTRIGGGTRFNYGYTF.

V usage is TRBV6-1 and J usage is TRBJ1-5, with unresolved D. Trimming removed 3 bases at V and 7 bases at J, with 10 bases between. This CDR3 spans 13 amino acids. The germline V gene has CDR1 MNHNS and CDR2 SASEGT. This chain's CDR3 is CASSDWVSQPQHF. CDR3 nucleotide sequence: TGTGCCAGCAGTGACTGGGTTAGCCAGCCCCAGCATTTT.

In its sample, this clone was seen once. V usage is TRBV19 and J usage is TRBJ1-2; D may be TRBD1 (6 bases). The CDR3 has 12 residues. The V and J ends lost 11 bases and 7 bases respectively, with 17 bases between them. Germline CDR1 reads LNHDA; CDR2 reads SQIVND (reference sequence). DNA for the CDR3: TGTGCCTCCTGGGGGAGAGGGGGTGGCTACACCTTC. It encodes CASWGRGGGYTF.

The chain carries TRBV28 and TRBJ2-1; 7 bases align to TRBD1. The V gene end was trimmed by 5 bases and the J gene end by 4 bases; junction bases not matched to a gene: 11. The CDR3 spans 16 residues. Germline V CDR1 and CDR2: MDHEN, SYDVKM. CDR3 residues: CASSPLGTESYNEQFF. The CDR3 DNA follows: TGTGCCAGCAGTCCGCTAGGGACAGAGTCATACAATGAGCAGTTCTTC.

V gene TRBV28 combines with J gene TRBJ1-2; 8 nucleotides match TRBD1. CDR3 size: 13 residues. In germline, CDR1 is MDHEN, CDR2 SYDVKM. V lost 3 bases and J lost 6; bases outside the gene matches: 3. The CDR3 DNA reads TGTGCCAGCAGTTTGACAGGGGACCATGGCTACACCTTC. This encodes CASSLTGDHGYTF.

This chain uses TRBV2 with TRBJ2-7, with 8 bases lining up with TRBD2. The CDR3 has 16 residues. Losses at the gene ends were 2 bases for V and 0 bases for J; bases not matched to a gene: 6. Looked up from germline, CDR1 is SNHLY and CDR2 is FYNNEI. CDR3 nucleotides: TGTGCCAGCAGTGAAACAGCGGGAGCGAGCTCCTACGAGCAGTACTTC. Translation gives CASSETAGASSYEQYF. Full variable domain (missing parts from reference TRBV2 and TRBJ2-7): EPEVTQTPSHQVTQMGQEVILRCVPISNHLYFYWYRQILGQKVEFLVSFYNNEISEKSEIFDDQFSVERPDGSNFTLKIRSTKLEDSAMYFCASSETAGASSYEQYFGPGTRLTVT.

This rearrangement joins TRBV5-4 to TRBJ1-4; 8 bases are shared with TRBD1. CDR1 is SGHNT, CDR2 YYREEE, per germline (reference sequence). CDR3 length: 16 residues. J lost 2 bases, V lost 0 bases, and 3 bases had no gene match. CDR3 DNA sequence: TGTGCCAGCAGCTTGGACAGGGGGGATACTAATGAAAAACTGTTTTTT. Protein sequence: CASSLDRGDTNEKLFF.

As DNA, the CDR3 is TGTGCCAGCAGTGACTCTAGCGGGGGGCCGGGAGATACGCAGTATTTT. It yields the protein CASSDSSGGPGDTQYF. This chain uses TRBV6-4 with TRBJ2-3; 10 nucleotides line up with TRBD2. The CDR3 sequence is 16 residues long. Germline CDR1 and CDR2: MRHNA and SNTAGT. J lost 5 bases, V lost 0 bases, and 5 bases had no gene match.

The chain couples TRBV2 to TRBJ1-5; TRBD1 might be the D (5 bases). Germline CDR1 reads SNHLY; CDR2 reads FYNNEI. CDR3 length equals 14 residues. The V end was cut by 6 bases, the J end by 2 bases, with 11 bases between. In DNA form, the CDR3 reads TGTGCCAGCAGGGCACAGGCGGGCAATCAGCCCCAGCATTTT. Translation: CASRAQAGNQPQHF.

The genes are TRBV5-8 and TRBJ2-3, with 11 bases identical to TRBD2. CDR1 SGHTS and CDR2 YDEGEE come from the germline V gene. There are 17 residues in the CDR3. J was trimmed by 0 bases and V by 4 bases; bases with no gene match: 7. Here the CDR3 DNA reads TGTGCCAGCAGCCCCCTTAGCGGGGGGGCTAGCACAGATACGCAGTATTTT. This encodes CASSPLSGGASTDTQYF.

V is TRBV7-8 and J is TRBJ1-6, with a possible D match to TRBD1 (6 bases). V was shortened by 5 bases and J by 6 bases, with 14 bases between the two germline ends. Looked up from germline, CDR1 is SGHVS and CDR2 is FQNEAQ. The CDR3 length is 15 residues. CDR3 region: CASSPTGTLNSPLHF. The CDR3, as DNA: TGTGCCAGCAGCCCAACAGGGACGCTTAATTCACCCCTCCACTTT.

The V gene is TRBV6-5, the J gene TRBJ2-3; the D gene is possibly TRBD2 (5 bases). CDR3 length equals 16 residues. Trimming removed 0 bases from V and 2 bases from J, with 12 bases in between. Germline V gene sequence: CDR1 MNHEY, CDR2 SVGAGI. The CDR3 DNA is TGTGCCAGCAGTTACTCGTCTACGGGGATCACAGATACGCAGTATTTT. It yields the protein CASSYSSTGITDTQYF.

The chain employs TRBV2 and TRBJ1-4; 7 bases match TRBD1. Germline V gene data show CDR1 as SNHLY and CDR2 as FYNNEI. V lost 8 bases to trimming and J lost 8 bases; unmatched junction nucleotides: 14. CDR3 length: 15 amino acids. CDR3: CASSVSDRVGEKLFF. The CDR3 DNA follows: TGTGCCAGCTCCGTTAGCGACAGGGTGGGGGAAAAACTGTTTTTT. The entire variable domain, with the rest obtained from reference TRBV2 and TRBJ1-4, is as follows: EPEVTQTPSHQVTQMGQEVILRCVPISNHLYFYWYRQILGQKVEFLVSFYNNEISEKSEIFDDQFSVERPDGSNFTLKIRSTKLEDSAMYFCASSVSDRVGEKLFFGSGTQLSVL.

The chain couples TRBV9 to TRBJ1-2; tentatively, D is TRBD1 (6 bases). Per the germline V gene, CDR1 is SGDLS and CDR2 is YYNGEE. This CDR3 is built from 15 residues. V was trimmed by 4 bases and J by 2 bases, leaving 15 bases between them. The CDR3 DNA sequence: TGTGCCAGCAGCCCCTCGGGGGGGGCGAACTATGGCTACACCTTC. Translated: CASSPSGGANYGYTF. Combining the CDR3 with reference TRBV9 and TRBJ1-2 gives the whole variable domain DSGVTQTPKHLITATGQRVTLRCSPRSGDLSVYWYQQSLDQGLQFLIQYYNGEERAKGNILERFSAQQFPDLHSELNLSSLELGDSALYFCASSPSGGANYGYTFGSGTRLTVV.

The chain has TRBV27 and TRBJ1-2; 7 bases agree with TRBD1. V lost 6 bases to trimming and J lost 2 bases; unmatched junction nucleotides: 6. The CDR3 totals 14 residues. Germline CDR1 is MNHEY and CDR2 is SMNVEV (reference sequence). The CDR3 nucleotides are TGTGCCAGCAGGAGGGACAGCCTCAACTATGGCTACACCTTC. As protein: CASRRDSLNYGYTF.

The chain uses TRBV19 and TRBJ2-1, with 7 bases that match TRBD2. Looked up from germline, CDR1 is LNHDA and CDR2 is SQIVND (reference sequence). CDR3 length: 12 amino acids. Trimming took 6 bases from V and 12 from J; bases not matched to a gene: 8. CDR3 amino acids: CASRNGPGGQFF. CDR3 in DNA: TGTGCCAGTAGAAACGGACCGGGGGGGCAGTTCTTC.

The CDR3 DNA reads as TGCGCCAGCAGCCAAGGCCTAGCGGGGGCAGAGACCCAGTACTTC. Translated, it gives CASSQGLAGAETQYF. The gene calls are TRBV4-1 and TRBJ2-5; 10 nucleotides agree with TRBD2. The J segment lost 4 bases and the V segment lost 1 base, leaving 3 bases of the junction unmatched. Germline V CDR1 and CDR2: MGHRA, YSYEKL. This CDR3 is built from 15 residues.